These T cell receptor beta chains were read from a single sample in a study of blood T cell repertoires in COVID-19. Sequencing was performed with immunoSEQ multiplex PCR; in TCRdb, only in-frame clones are kept and a portion is missing. The data hold 70,000 or so clones, with around nine tenths observed a single time. The specimen sequenced was peripheral blood. These receptors were taken from a man aged 50-60 years with acute or convalescent COVID-19. The CDR3 runs from the conserved cysteine through the conserved F or W. D genes are given only for firm matches. The size entry is marked missing in some rows and otherwise reads once, few, many or a size class.

size	V	D	J	CDR3	DNA
few	TRBV28	.	TRBJ1-1	CASSPPVGSAAFF	TGTGCCAGCAGTCCACCAGTGGGGAGTGCGGCTTTCTTT
.	TRBV5-8	.	TRBJ1-1	CASSLYGRDTEAFF	TGTGCCAGCAGCTTGTATGGGAGAGACACTGAAGCTTTCTTT
.	TRBV7-9	.	TRBJ1-5	CASSLARDQPQHF	TGTGCCAGCAGCTTAGCGCGGGATCAGCCCCAGCATTTT
.	TRBV28	.	TRBJ2-3	CASSTPGADTQYF	TGTGCCAGCAGTACCCCAGGGGCCGATACGCAGTATTTT
.	TRBV19	.	TRBJ2-2	CASRGQLNTGELFF	TGTGCCAGTAGGGGCCAGCTGAACACCGGGGAGCTGTTTTTT
.	TRBV7-3	.	TRBJ2-5	CASSLISQETQYF	TGTGCCAGCAGCTTAATCAGCCAAGAGACCCAGTACTTC
.	TRBV30	.	TRBJ1-5	CAWSQGYSNQPQHF	TGTGCCTGGAGCCAGGGGTATAGCAATCAGCCCCAGCATTTT
.	TRBV19	TRBD1	TRBJ1-1	CASRTGGTEAFF	TGTGCCAGTAGGACAGGGGGCACTGAAGCTTTCTTT
.	TRBV6-5	.	TRBJ2-2	CASERGGNTGELFF	TGTGCCAGCGAGCGAGGCGGAAACACCGGGGAGCTGTTTTTT
.	TRBV5-5	.	TRBJ2-5	CASSFHRVETQYF	TGTGCCAGCAGCTTCCACAGGGTAGAGACCCAGTACTTC
.	TRBV18	.	TRBJ2-7	CASSRLPLGGPYEQYF	TGTGCCAGCTCACGCCTCCCCCTGGGAGGTCCCTACGAGCAGTACTTC
.	TRBV7-2	.	TRBJ1-6	CASSPNRRGRVLNSPLHF	TGTGCCAGCAGCCCAAACAGGAGGGGAAGGGTCCTTAATTCACCCCTCCACTTT
.	TRBV6-1	.	TRBJ1-2	CASSEGTGNNYGYTF	TGTGCCAGCAGTGAAGGGACGGGGAATAACTATGGCTACACCTTC
once	TRBV28	.	TRBJ2-2	CASSAGKTNTGELFF	TGTGCCAGCAGTGCGGGGAAAACGAACACCGGGGAGCTGTTTTTT
.	TRBV3-1/TRBV3-2	.	TRBJ1-6	CASSQGHLNNSPLHF	TGTGCCAGCAGCCAAGGGCACCTCAATAATTCACCCCTCCACTTT
.	TRBV2	TRBD1	TRBJ1-4	CASRGTGGEKLFF	TGTGCCAGCAGGGGGACAGGGGGGGAAAAACTGTTTTTT